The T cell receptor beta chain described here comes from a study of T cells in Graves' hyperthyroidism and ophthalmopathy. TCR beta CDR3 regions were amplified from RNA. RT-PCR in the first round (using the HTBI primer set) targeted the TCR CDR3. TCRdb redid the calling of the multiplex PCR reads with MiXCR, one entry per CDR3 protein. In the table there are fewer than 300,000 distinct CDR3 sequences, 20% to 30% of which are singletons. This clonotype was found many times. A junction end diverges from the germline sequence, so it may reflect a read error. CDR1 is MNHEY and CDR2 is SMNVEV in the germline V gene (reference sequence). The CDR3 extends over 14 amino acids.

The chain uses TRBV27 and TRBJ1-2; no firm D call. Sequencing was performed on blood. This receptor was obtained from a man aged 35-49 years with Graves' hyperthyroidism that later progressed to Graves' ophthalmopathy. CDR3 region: CASSPPGFNYGYAF. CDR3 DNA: TGTGCCAGCAGTCCACCAGGATTCAACTATGGCTACGCCTTC.